The clone carrying this T cell receptor beta chain was seen a handful of times. Its specificity is unknown. This entry comes from a study of cytomegalovirus exposure and HLA in healthy donors. The study's findings and limits: Sequence variants that were highly shared formed a cluster that was likely a sequencing artifact.

The CDR3 is made up of 18 amino acids. Germline V lookup: CDR1 LNHNV, CDR2 YYDKDF (reference sequence). Unmatched junction bases numbered 15, after V lost 1 base and J lost 4 bases. The PCR had 60 Vbeta and 13 Jbeta primers. The method was immunoSEQ multiplex PCR; TCRdb's version includes in-frame clones alone and lacks a portion of them. The table has 170,000 or so clones, roughly three quarters seen once. The TCR originated in a woman aged 50 to 65 in good health and CMV-seropositive. Sequenced: PBMCs. The chain is built from TRBV15 and TRBJ1-2; 7 positions match TRBD1. CDR3 residues: CATSRGVGSGGSVYGYTF. The CDR3 nucleotides read TGTGCCACCAGCAGAGGCGTAGGGTCAGGGGGTTCTGTCTATGGCTACACCTTC.